The 19 T cell receptor beta chains below come from one sample, sequenced in a study of blood T cell repertoires in COVID-19. TCRdb's copy holds only in-frame clones and misses some; the assay was immunoSEQ multiplex PCR. The sample lists 90,000 to 150,000 clones, around 81% occurring once. The sample was peripheral blood. The receptors were sampled from a human donor in a cohort sampled during active COVID-19.

The chain is built from TRBV13 and TRBJ2-3, with 14 bases lining up with TRBD2. Germline V gene sequence: CDR1 PRHDT, CDR2 FYEKMQ (reference sequence). This CDR3 is built from 16 residues. V was clipped by 5 bases and J by 3 bases; unmatched bases: 4. Written as DNA, the CDR3 is TGTGCCAGCAGCCTTAGGACTAGCGGGAGGACAGATACGCAGTATTTT. Amino acid sequence: CASSLRTSGRTDTQYF.

The rearrangement links TRBV5-1 to TRBJ2-5, with TRBD1 identical over 8 bases. Germline values: CDR1 SGHRS, CDR2 YFSETQ. The CDR3 has 14 residues. Trimming cost V 4 bases and J 7 bases; bases outside gene matches: 9. The CDR3 protein is CASSPDRVDRTQYF. In DNA, the CDR3 is TGCGCCAGCAGCCCGGACAGGGTTGATAGGACCCAGTACTTC.

V gene TRBV11-1 combines with J gene TRBJ2-2; 7 nucleotides match TRBD1. The CDR3 length is 13 residues. Germline loops: CDR1 SGHAT, CDR2 FQDESV (reference sequence). The junction had 3 bases not matched to a gene; V was cut back by 4 bases and J by 7 bases. The CDR3, as DNA: TGTGCCAGCAGCTACGACAGGGACGGGGAGCTGTTTTTT. Amino acid sequence: CASSYDRDGELFF.

This clone appeared a few times. CDR3 nucleotides: TGTGCCAGCAGCCGGGACTCCCGGGGGGGCAATGAGCAGTTCTTC. It encodes CASSRDSRGGNEQFF. The V and J genes are TRBV5-4 and TRBJ2-1; 8 bases are shared with TRBD2. From germline, CDR1 is SGHNT and CDR2 YYREEE (reference sequence). The J segment lost 6 bases and the V segment lost 4 bases, leaving 9 bases of the junction unmatched. The CDR3 is 15 residues long.

J is TRBJ2-2 and V is TRBV5-1; 9 bases fit TRBD1. V trimming: 7 bases; J trimming: 7 bases; junction bases outside the gene matches: 11. This CDR3 spans 15 amino acids. Per the germline V gene, CDR1 is SGHRS and CDR2 is YFSETQ. CDR3 sequence: CASRRWDREGGELFF. CDR3 in DNA: TGCGCCAGCCGACGATGGGACAGGGAAGGCGGGGAGCTGTTTTTT.

The chain employs TRBV12-2 and TRBJ2-3; the table's D call, TRBD2, was not checked against the DNA. TRBV12-2 is marked as a pseudogene. This CDR3 region has 15 residues. The CDR3 spells CASRLGASGGDTQYF. As DNA, the CDR3 is TGTGCAAGTCGCTTAGGTGCTAGCGGGGGAGATACGCAGTATTTT.

The V gene is TRBV3-1 (or the pseudogene TRBV3-2), the J gene TRBJ1-2, with a tentative D call TRBD1 (5 bases). V gave up 1 base and J gave up 2 bases, with 8 bases separating them. The CDR3 covers 14 residues. Germline CDR1 reads LGHDT; CDR2 reads YNNKEL (reference sequence). This CDR3 is CASSQGQLNYGYTF. The CDR3 nucleotides read TGTGCCAGCAGCCAAGGACAGCTAAACTATGGCTACACCTTC.

This chain uses TRBV5-7 with TRBJ2-3; 7 nucleotides match TRBD2. TRBV5-7 is an ORF for which the function is uncertain. The trim removed 0 bases at V and 1 base at J, leaving 2 bases unmatched. CDR3 length: 15 amino acids. CDR3 DNA: TGTGCCAGCAGCTTGGGGGGGGGAGGCACAGATACGCAGTATTTT. Translation gives CASSLGGGGTDTQYF.

The V gene is TRBV6-2 or TRBV6-3, the J gene TRBJ2-5; 7 bases map to TRBD1. V shed 2 bases, J shed 3 bases, and the junction held 3 bases outside the gene matches. The germline V gene encodes CDR1 MNHEY and CDR2 SVGEGT. The CDR3 consists of 14 residues. This CDR3 is CASSYGTAKETQYF. The DNA for the CDR3 is TGTGCCAGCAGTTACGGGACAGCTAAAGAGACCCAGTACTTC.

The chain links TRBV27 to TRBJ2-1; 7 positions match TRBD2. This CDR3 comprises 14 residues. Per germline, CDR1 MNHEY and CDR2 SMNVEV (reference sequence). The V and J ends lost 6 bases and 4 bases, in that order; junction bases with no gene match: 6. CDR3 sequence reads: CASSLYSGYNEQFF. CDR3 bases: TGTGCCAGCAGCCTATATAGCGGGTACAATGAGCAGTTCTTC.

This chain connects TRBV5-1 to TRBJ2-4, with a weak D call TRBD1 (6 bases). Germline lookup yields CDR1 SGHRS and CDR2 YFSETQ. The CDR3 consists of 15 residues. V lost 4 bases, J lost 6 bases, and 17 bases lay in between. The CDR3 is CASSPGHEVGNIQYF. The DNA for the CDR3 is TGCGCCAGCAGCCCGGGACATGAGGTGGGAAACATTCAGTACTTC.

The chain links TRBV2 to TRBJ2-6, with D unclear. This CDR3 is built from 14 residues. V lost 3 bases to trimming and J lost 4 bases, with 7 bases between them. CDR1 is SNHLY, CDR2 FYNNEI, per germline. The CDR3 loop reads CASSDWAGANVLTF. The CDR3 DNA follows: TGTGCCAGCAGTGACTGGGCAGGGGCCAACGTCCTGACTTTC.

The J gene is TRBJ1-2, the V gene TRBV19; TRBD1 agrees at 8 bases. With V trimmed by 5 bases and J by 7 bases, 6 bases remained unmatched. The CDR3 totals 13 residues. Germline V gene data show CDR1 as LNHDA and CDR2 as SQIVND (reference sequence). CDR3 sequence: CASSVQGASGYTF. CDR3 in DNA: TGTGCCAGTAGTGTTCAGGGGGCGTCTGGCTACACCTTC.

The V gene is TRBV27, the J gene TRBJ2-6; 7 bases match TRBD1. This CDR3 comprises 18 residues. V dropped 5 bases and J dropped 0; count of bases not matched to a gene: 10. Germline-derived CDR1 and CDR2 are MNHEY and SMNVEV (reference sequence). This CDR3 is CASSPRQGQTSGANVLTF. The CDR3 nucleotides read TGTGCCAGCAGTCCAAGACAGGGCCAGACCTCTGGGGCCAACGTCCTGACTTTC.

The rearrangement joins TRBV7-9 to TRBJ1-5; the D gene is possibly TRBD1 (5 bases). Germline assignment: CDR1 SEHNR and CDR2 FQNEAQ (reference sequence). Between the trimmed V and J ends, which lost 5 bases and 2 bases, there was a span of 10 bases. CDR3 length: 14 amino acids. CDR3 in DNA: TGTGCCAGCAGCAAGCAAGGGGGCAATCAGCCCCAGCATTTT. Amino acids: CASSKQGGNQPQHF.

In its sample, this clone was seen a few times. The gene calls are TRBV16 and TRBJ1-5; no reliable D call. Looked up from germline, CDR1 is KGHSY and CDR2 is FQNENV. There are 15 residues in the CDR3. Trimming removed 0 bases from V and 4 bases from J, with 10 bases in between. The CDR3 coding sequence is TGTGCCAGCAGCCAATCCTTGCAGGTTAATCAGCCCCAGCATTTT. Translation gives CASSQSLQVNQPQHF.

The chain combines TRBV2 with TRBJ1-2, with no clear D. Between the trimmed V and J ends, which lost 6 bases and 8 bases, there was a span of 16 bases. The CDR3 length is 13 residues. The germline gives CDR1 SNHLY, CDR2 FYNNEI. CDR3 region: CASSAFPGSGYTF. CDR3 coding DNA: TGTGCCAGCAGCGCCTTTCCGGGATCAGGCTACACCTTC.

The chain joins TRBV19 to TRBJ2-7; D is perhaps TRBD1 (6 bases). The germline V and J ends were trimmed by 6 bases and 3 bases, with 15 bases remaining between them. CDR1 and CDR2 from the germline V gene are LNHDA and SQIVND (reference sequence). The CDR3 extends over 14 amino acids. CDR3 in amino acids: CASSPQDSSYEQYF. The CDR3, as DNA: TGTGCCAGTAGCCCCCAGGACAGTAGCTACGAGCAGTACTTC.

The chain's CDR3 is CASSYDPARGYGNQPQHF. The DNA for the CDR3 is TGTGCCAGCAGTTACGACCCGGCCAGGGGGTACGGCAATCAGCCCCAGCATTTT. J is TRBJ1-5 and V is TRBV6-2 or TRBV6-3, with 7 bases identical to TRBD1. Germline CDR1 reads MNHEY; CDR2 reads SVGEGT. CDR3 length equals 18 residues. V trimming: 2 bases; J trimming: 2 bases; junction bases outside the gene matches: 12.